This T cell receptor beta chain was obtained from a study of T cells in Graves' hyperthyroidism and ophthalmopathy. Trimming took off 3 bases at V and 2 bases at J, with 5 bases between the two ends. CDR3 length: 14 amino acids. Germline CDR1 and CDR2: LGHDT and YNNKEL (reference sequence). Orbital computed tomography and thyroid ultrasound, together with serum TRAb and thyroxine and clinical symptoms, were used for diagnoses. RNA transcripts yielded amplified TCR beta CDR3 regions. First-round RT-PCR with HTBI primers amplified the TCR CDR3 region. In TCRdb, the multiplex PCR reads were re-called with MiXCR into one record per CDR3 protein. The data show under 650,000 distinct CDR3 sequences, roughly 17% seen once.

The sequencing sample was made of blood. The V call is TRBV3-1, the J call TRBJ2-6; no firm D call. The origin of this receptor is a woman aged 25 to 39 with Graves' hyperthyroidism. In DNA form, the CDR3 reads TGTGCCAGCAGCCATGTCGCTGGGGCCAACGTCCTGACTTTC. It is translated as CASSHVAGANVLTF.